These 3 T cell receptor beta chains were sequenced from one sample in a study of chemoradiotherapy in HPV16-positive cancers. Only in-frame clones appear in the TCRdb table, and some are missing; sequencing was by immunoSEQ multiplex PCR. Among 55,000 to 85,000 clones, around nine tenths were seen once, and the ten largest hold 4% to 4.5%. The sequences come from blood, collected from a patient who underwent chemoradiotherapy. The receptors were sampled from a human donor with HPV-associated anogenital cancer.

This clone appeared once. The V gene is TRBV19, the J gene TRBJ1-1; 7 nucleotides align to TRBD1. V shed 3 bases and J 4 bases; nucleotides not matched to a gene: 14. CDR1 LNHDA and CDR2 SQIVND come from the germline V gene (reference sequence). The CDR3 spans 17 residues. CDR3 protein: CASSILRLSGGGTEAFF. CDR3 DNA: TGTGCCAGTAGTATTTTGAGGTTGTCAGGGGGAGGCACTGAAGCTTTCTTT.

V is TRBV19 and J is TRBJ2-3; TRBD2 aligns across 9 bases. The ends lost 4 bases at V and 10 bases at J; junction bases unmatched: 12. This CDR3 spans 15 amino acids. Germline-derived CDR1 and CDR2 are LNHDA and SQIVND (reference sequence). In DNA form, the CDR3 reads TGTGCCAGTAGTACAGCGGGGGGCCAGTCTCCTGCGCAGTATTTT. Encoded protein: CASSTAGGQSPAQYF. Variable domain in full (rest from reference TRBV19 and TRBJ2-3): DGGITQSPKYLFRKEGQNVTLSCEQNLNHDAMYWYRQDPGQGLRLIYYSQIVNDFQKGDIAEGYSVSREKKESFPLTVTSAQKNPTAFYLCASSTAGGQSPAQYFGPGTRLTVL.

The chain uses TRBV5-4 and TRBJ2-6; 9 positions match TRBD1. V trimming: 4 bases; J trimming: 1 base; junction bases outside the gene matches: 6. In germline, CDR1 is SGHNT, CDR2 YYREEE (reference sequence). There are 17 residues in the CDR3. CDR3: CASSLDRGGSGANVLTF. CDR3 coding DNA: TGTGCCAGCAGCCTGGACAGGGGAGGATCTGGGGCCAACGTCCTGACTTTC.